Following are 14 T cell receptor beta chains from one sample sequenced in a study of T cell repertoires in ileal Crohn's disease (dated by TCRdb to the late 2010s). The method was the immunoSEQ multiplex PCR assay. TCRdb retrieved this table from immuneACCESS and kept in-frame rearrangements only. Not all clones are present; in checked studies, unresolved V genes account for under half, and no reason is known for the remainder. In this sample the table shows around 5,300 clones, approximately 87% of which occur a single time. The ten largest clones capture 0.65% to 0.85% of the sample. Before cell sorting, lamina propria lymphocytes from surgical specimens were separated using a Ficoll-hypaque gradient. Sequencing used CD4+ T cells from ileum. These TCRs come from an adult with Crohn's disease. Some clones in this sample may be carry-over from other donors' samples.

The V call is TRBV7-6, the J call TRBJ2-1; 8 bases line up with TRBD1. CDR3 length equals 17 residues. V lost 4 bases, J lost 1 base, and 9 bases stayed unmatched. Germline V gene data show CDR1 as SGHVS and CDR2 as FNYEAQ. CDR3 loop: CASSSNRQGTSYNEQFF. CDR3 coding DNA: TGTGCCAGCAGCTCCAACAGACAGGGGACGTCCTACAATGAGCAGTTCTTC.

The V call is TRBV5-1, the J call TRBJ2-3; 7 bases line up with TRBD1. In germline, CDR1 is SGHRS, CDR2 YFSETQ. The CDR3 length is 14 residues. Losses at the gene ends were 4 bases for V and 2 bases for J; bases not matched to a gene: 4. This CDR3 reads CASSQTGTTDTQYF. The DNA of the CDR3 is TGCGCCAGCAGCCAGACAGGGACCACAGATACGCAGTATTTT.

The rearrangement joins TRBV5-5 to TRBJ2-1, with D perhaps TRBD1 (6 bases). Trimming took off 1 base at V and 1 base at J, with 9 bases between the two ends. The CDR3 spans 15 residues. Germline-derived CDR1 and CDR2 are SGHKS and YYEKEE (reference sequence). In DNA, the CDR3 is TGTGCCAGCAGCTTGCTCACAGGGTCCTACAATGAGCAGTTCTTC. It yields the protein CASSLLTGSYNEQFF.

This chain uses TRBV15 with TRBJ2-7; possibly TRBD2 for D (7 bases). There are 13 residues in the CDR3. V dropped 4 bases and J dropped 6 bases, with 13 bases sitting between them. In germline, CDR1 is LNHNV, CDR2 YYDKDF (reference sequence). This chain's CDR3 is CATSIKGGVEQYF. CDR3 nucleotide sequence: TGTGCCACCAGCATTAAAGGGGGGGTCGAGCAGTACTTC.

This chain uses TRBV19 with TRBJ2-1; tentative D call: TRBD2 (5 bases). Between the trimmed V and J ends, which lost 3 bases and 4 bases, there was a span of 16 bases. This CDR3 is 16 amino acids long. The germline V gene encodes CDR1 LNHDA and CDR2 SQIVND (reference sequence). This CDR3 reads CASSITASTSYNEQFF. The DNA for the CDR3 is TGTGCCAGTAGTATTACGGCTAGCACTTCGTACAATGAGCAGTTCTTC.

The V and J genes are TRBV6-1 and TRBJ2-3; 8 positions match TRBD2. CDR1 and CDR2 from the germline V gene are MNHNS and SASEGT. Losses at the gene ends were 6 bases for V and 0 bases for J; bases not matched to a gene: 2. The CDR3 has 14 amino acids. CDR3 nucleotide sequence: TGTGCCAGCAGACGGGAGGGGAGCACAGATACGCAGTATTTT. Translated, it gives CASRREGSTDTQYF.

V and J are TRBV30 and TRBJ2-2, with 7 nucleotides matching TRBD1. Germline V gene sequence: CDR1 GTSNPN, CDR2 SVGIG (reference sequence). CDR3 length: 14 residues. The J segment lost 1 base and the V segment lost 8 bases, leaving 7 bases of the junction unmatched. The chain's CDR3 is CAHVRQGNTGELFF. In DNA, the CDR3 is TGTGCCCACGTCAGACAGGGGAACACCGGGGAGCTGTTTTTT. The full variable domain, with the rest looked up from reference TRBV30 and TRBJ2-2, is SQTIHQWPATLVQPVGSPLSLECTVEGTSNPNLYWYRQAAGRGLQLLFYSVGIGQISSEVPQNLSASRPQDRQFILSSKKLLLSDSGFYLCAHVRQGNTGELFFGEGSRLTVL.

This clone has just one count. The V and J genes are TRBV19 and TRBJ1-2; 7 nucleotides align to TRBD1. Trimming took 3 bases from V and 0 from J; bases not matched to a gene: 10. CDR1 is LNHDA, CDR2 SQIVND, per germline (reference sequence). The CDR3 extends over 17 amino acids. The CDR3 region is CASSMSAQGGSNYGYTF. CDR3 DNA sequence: TGTGCCAGTAGTATGTCCGCCCAGGGGGGCTCTAACTATGGCTACACCTTC.

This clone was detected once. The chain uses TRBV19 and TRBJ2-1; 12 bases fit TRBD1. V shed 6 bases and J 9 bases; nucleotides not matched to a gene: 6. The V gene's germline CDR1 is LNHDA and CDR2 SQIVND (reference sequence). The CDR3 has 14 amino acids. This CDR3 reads CASSGGTGGSEQFF. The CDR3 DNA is TGTGCCAGTAGCGGAGGGACAGGGGGCTCTGAGCAGTTCTTC.

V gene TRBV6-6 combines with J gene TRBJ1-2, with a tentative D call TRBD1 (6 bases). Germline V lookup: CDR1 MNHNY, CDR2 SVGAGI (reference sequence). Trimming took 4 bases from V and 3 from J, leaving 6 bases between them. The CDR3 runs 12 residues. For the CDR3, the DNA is TGTGCCAGCAGTTCAGGGGACTATGGCTACACCTTC. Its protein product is CASSSGDYGYTF.

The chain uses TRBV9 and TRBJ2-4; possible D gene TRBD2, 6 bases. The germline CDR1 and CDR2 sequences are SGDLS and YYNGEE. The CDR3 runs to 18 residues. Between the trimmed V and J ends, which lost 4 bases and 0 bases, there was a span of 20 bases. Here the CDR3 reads CASSPGSWGGVAKNIQYF. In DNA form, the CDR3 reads TGTGCCAGCAGCCCCGGATCGTGGGGCGGGGTAGCCAAAAACATTCAGTACTTC.

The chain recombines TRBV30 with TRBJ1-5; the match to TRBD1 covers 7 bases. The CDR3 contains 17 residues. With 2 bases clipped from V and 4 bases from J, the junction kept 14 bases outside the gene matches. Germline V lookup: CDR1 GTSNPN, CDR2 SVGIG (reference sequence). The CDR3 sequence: CAWSNTAGTDFNQPQHF. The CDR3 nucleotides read TGTGCCTGGAGTAATACTGCCGGGACAGACTTTAATCAGCCCCAGCATTTT.

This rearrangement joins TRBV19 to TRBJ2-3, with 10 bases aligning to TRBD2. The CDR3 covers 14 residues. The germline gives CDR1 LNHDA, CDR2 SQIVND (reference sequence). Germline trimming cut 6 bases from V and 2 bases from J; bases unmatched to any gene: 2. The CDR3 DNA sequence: TGTGCCAGTAGGCTAGCGGGAGACACAGATACGCAGTATTTT. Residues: CASRLAGDTDTQYF.

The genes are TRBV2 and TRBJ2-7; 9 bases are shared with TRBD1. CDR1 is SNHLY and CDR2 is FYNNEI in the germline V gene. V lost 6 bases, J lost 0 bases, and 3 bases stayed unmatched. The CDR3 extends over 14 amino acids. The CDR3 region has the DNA TGTGCCAGCAGGGGGACAGGGAGCTCCTACGAGCAGTACTTC. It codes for CASRGTGSSYEQYF.